Following are 4 T cell receptor beta chains from one sample sequenced in a study of blood T cell repertoires in COVID-19 (dated by TCRdb to between 2020 and 2021). Libraries were prepared through the immunoSEQ multiplex PCR assay. TCRdb limited this immuneACCESS table to in-frame rearrangements with V and J called. A share of clones is missing; checked studies link under half to unresolved V genes, and the rest is unexplained. Within this sample are 250,000 to 400,000 clones, with about 87% of them counted one time only. 1.5% to 2% of the sample goes to the ten largest clones. Sequencing was done on a sample of peripheral blood. The source is a woman under 40 with COVID-19, enrolled during active disease.

The chain uses TRBV3-1 (or the pseudogene TRBV3-2) and TRBJ1-1, with unresolved D. Trimming took 4 bases from V and 0 from J, leaving 12 bases between them. The CDR3 extends over 15 amino acids. Germline V lookup: CDR1 LGHDT, CDR2 YNNKEL (reference sequence). The CDR3 loop is CASSRATYVNTEAFF. DNA for the CDR3: TGTGCCAGCAGCCGGGCTACATACGTGAACACTGAAGCTTTCTTT.

The chain combines TRBV7-8 with TRBJ2-1; 9 nucleotides align to TRBD2. V was pared by 5 bases and J by 10 bases, with 12 bases of the junction left unmatched. Germline lookup yields CDR1 SGHVS and CDR2 FQNEAQ. This CDR3 region has 15 residues. The CDR3 sequence: CASSAPSGERIEQFF. In DNA, the CDR3 is TGTGCCAGCAGCGCCCCTAGCGGGGAGAGAATCGAGCAGTTCTTC.

CDR3 residues: CASTTGLRTGELFF. The CDR3 region has the DNA TGTGCCAGCACAACAGGGTTGCGGACCGGGGAGCTGTTTTTT. V gene TRBV27 combines with J gene TRBJ2-2, with a possible D match to TRBD1 (6 bases). Germline V lookup: CDR1 MNHEY, CDR2 SMNVEV (reference sequence). V lost 7 bases to trimming and J lost 5 bases, with 14 bases between them. The CDR3 runs to 14 residues.

The rearrangement uses TRBV5-1 and TRBJ1-3; 7 nucleotides agree with TRBD1. The CDR3 contains 15 residues. V lost 4 bases to trimming and J lost 2 bases; unmatched junction nucleotides: 6. In germline, CDR1 is SGHRS, CDR2 YFSETQ. The CDR3 loop reads CASSQDRVPGNTIYF. The CDR3 region has the DNA TGCGCCAGCAGCCAAGACAGGGTCCCTGGAAACACCATATATTTT.